The 28 T cell receptor beta chains reported below all come from one sample, sequenced in a study of blood T cells in healthy people across ages. A J-beta primer mix and a sample-barcoded 5' primer were used in a second PCR of about 7 to 12 cycles. TCRdb fed the 5' RACE reads into MiXCR, producing one record per CDR3 protein. In the table there are 730,000 or so distinct CDR3 sequences, 35% to 50% of which are singletons. The source material was blood. The receptors shown here come from a man older than 75 in good health.

The J gene is TRBJ1-2, the V gene TRBV6-2 or TRBV6-3; tentatively, D is TRBD1 (5 bases). In germline, CDR1 is MNHEY, CDR2 SVGEGT. V was clipped by 4 bases and J by 3 bases, with 9 bases between them. This CDR3 has 13 amino acids. CDR3 residues: CASSSETDYGYTF. The CDR3 DNA follows: TGTGCCAGCAGTTCGGAGACAGACTATGGCTACACCTTC.

The rearrangement joins TRBV13 to TRBJ2-2; TRBD1 agrees at 9 bases. This CDR3 contains 16 residues. The V segment lost 3 bases and the J segment 5 bases; nucleotides outside the gene matches: 7. The germline V gene encodes CDR1 PRHDT and CDR2 FYEKMQ (reference sequence). CDR3 loop: CASSFSGTGLTGELFF. The CDR3 DNA is TGTGCCAGCAGCTTCTCCGGGACAGGGTTAACCGGGGAGCTGTTTTTT.

The chain recombines TRBV12-3 or TRBV12-4 with TRBJ1-5, with TRBD1 identical over 7 bases. The ends lost 5 bases at V and 4 bases at J; junction bases unmatched: 5. This CDR3 has 14 residues. The CDR3 protein is CASSPGQVNQPQHF. CDR3 DNA sequence: TGTGCCAGCAGTCCTGGACAGGTAAATCAGCCCCAGCATTTT.

This clonotype was recorded at least ten times. The gene calls are TRBV6-2 or TRBV6-3 and TRBJ2-5, with TRBD2 as a possible D gene (5 bases). The CDR3 length is 15 residues. Germline CDR1 is MNHEY and CDR2 is SVGEGT. Trimming shortened V by 7 bases and J by 4 bases, and 19 bases separated the two germline ends. CDR3: CASNDLAFGGETQYF. DNA for the CDR3: TGTGCCAGCAACGACTTGGCATTTGGAGGAGAGACCCAGTACTTC.

The V call is TRBV6-6, the J call TRBJ2-7; 9 bases agree with TRBD2. The CDR3 runs 13 residues. Germline assignment: CDR1 MNHNY and CDR2 SVGAGI (reference sequence). V shed 2 bases and J 10 bases; nucleotides not matched to a gene: 6. CDR3 bases: TGTGCCAGCAGTTACCTGCGGGAGGGAGGACAGTACTTC. It encodes CASSYLREGGQYF.

Points on this clonotype: The junction and the germline gene differ at one end; a read error may be behind it. V is TRBV7-3 and J is TRBJ2-5; 13 bases map to TRBD2. Germline CDR1 and CDR2: SGHTA and FQGTGA. This CDR3 region has 18 residues. The CDR3 sequence: CASSPSGLAGVSEETRYF. CDR3 coding DNA: TGTGCCAGCAGCCCGTCCGGACTAGCGGGAGTGTCTGAGGAGACCCGGTACTTC.

V is TRBV7-3 and J is TRBJ2-1; TRBD2 matches at 8 bases. Germline V gives CDR1 SGHTA, CDR2 FQGTGA. The junction had 11 bases not matched to a gene; V was cut back by 6 bases and J by 7 bases. The CDR3 runs to 15 residues. This chain's CDR3 is CASSMMAGGRNEQFF. In nucleotides, the CDR3 is TGTGCCAGCAGTATGATGGCGGGAGGTAGGAATGAGCAGTTCTTC.

This clonotype was seen only a few times. This chain's CDR3 is CASSQDPASGYNEQFF. The CDR3 coding sequence is TGTGCCAGCAGCCAAGATCCTGCTAGCGGCTACAATGAGCAGTTCTTC. The V gene is TRBV14, the J gene TRBJ2-1; 7 nucleotides agree with TRBD2. CDR1 and CDR2 from the germline V gene are SGHDN and FVKESK. The CDR3 consists of 16 residues. The V and J ends lost 0 bases and 3 bases, in that order; junction bases with no gene match: 5.

A few counts support this clonotype. The chain is built from TRBV20-1 and TRBJ2-5, with 8 bases aligning to TRBD1. The CDR3 totals 14 residues. CDR1 is DFQATT, CDR2 SNEGSKA, per germline (reference sequence). J was trimmed by 4 bases and V by 4 bases; bases with no gene match: 8. The CDR3 sequence: CSAKDRDAGETQYF. As DNA, the CDR3 is TGCAGTGCTAAGGACAGGGATGCTGGAGAGACCCAGTACTTC.

This clonotype has a count of ten or more. The chain carries TRBV29-1 and TRBJ2-7; weak D call: TRBD2 (6 bases). Per germline, CDR1 SQVTM and CDR2 ANQGSEA. There are 15 residues in the CDR3. Trimming removed 6 bases at V and 2 bases at J, with 20 bases between. The CDR3 DNA sequence: TGCAGCGTCCCCGGGACTGGCGGGACGACCTACGAGCAGTACTTC. Translating gives CSVPGTGGTTYEQYF.

A few counts support this clonotype. The CDR3 sequence: CASSQWTSRDTQYF. As DNA, the CDR3 is TGTGCCAGCAGCCAATGGACTAGCCGCGATACGCAGTATTTT. J is TRBJ2-3 and V is TRBV16, with 8 bases that match TRBD2. With 1 base clipped from V and 6 bases from J, the junction kept 3 bases outside the gene matches. The CDR3 runs 14 residues. Germline-derived CDR1 and CDR2 are KGHSY and FQNENV.

CDR3 amino acids: CASSQESGTGYEQYF. For the CDR3, the DNA is TGCGCCAGCAGCCAAGAGTCCGGGACAGGCTACGAGCAGTACTTC. The gene calls are TRBV4-3 and TRBJ2-7; 8 bases match TRBD1. The CDR3 loop spans 15 amino acids. Germline V gene data show CDR1 as LGHNA and CDR2 as YSLEER. V lost 0 bases to trimming and J lost 3 bases; unmatched junction nucleotides: 4.

The chain carries TRBV28 and TRBJ2-5; 8 bases agree with TRBD2. Per the germline V gene, CDR1 is MDHEN and CDR2 is SYDVKM. CDR3 length: 14 amino acids. Trimming cost V 7 bases and J 2 bases; bases outside gene matches: 6. The CDR3 sequence is CASNILAGQETQYF. CDR3 in DNA: TGTGCCAGCAATATATTAGCGGGGCAAGAGACCCAGTACTTC.

V is TRBV12-3 or TRBV12-4 and J is TRBJ2-2, with TRBD1 matching 9 bases. CDR3 size: 15 residues. V lost 7 bases, J lost 4 bases, and 7 bases stayed unmatched. CDR3 nucleotide sequence: TGTGCCAGCATCGTGGACAGGGGAAGCACCGGGGAGCTGTTTTTT. This codes for CASIVDRGSTGELFF.

The rearrangement joins TRBV7-2 to TRBJ2-7, with unresolved D. The V end was cut by 2 bases, the J end by 3 bases, with 8 bases between. Germline-derived CDR1 and CDR2 are SGHTA and FQGNSA. This CDR3 is built from 13 residues. This chain's CDR3 is CASSLSWDYEQYF. CDR3 bases: TGTGCCAGCAGCTTATCGTGGGACTACGAGCAGTACTTC. The variable domain in full, completed from reference TRBV7-2 and TRBJ2-7, reads GAGVSQSPSNKVTEKGKDVELRCDPISGHTALYWYRQSLGQGLEFLIYFQGNSAPDKSGLPSDRFSAERTGGSVSTLTIQRTQQEDSAVYLCASSLSWDYEQYFGPGTRLTVT.

In DNA form, the CDR3 reads TGTGCCAGCAGCCGCGGAAGGGTGTACGAACAGCCCCAGCATTTT. It encodes CASSRGRVYEQPQHF. J is TRBJ1-5 and V is TRBV3-1; D ambiguous. The CDR3 runs 15 residues. Trimming pared 4 bases from V and 7 bases from J, leaving 17 bases between. Germline V lookup: CDR1 LGHDT, CDR2 YNNKEL (reference sequence). The entire variable domain, with the rest obtained from reference TRBV3-1 and TRBJ1-5, is as follows: DTAVSQTPKYLVTQMGNDKSIKCEQNLGHDTMYWYKQDSKKFLKIMFSYNNKELIINETVPNRFSPKSPDKAHLNLHINSLELGDSAVYFCASSRGRVYEQPQHFGDGTRLSIL.

This clonotype has just a few counts. This chain links TRBV18 with TRBJ1-2; 7 bases fit TRBD1. CDR3 length: 15 residues. Germline V lookup: CDR1 KGHSH, CDR2 LQKENI. Trimming cost V 2 bases and J 4 bases; bases outside gene matches: 7. DNA for the CDR3: TGTGCCAGCTCACCATCGGCAGGGGGGCCCTATGGCTACACCTTC. It is translated as CASSPSAGGPYGYTF.

The chain recombines TRBV10-3 with TRBJ1-1; 9 bases agree with TRBD1. CDR1 is ENHRY and CDR2 is SYGVKD in the germline V gene. The junction had 6 bases not matched to a gene; V was cut back by 6 bases and J by 7 bases. The CDR3 contains 13 residues. The CDR3 spells CAISGTGLFEAFF. The CDR3 DNA follows: TGTGCCATCAGCGGGACAGGGCTTTTTGAAGCTTTCTTT.

This rearrangement joins TRBV27 to TRBJ2-3, with 10 bases identical to TRBD2. CDR3 length: 18 residues. The germline gives CDR1 MNHEY, CDR2 SMNVEV (reference sequence). J lost 0 bases, V lost 2 bases, and 8 bases had no gene match. CDR3 sequence: CASSLGLAGASSTDTQYF. The CDR3 DNA reads TGTGCCAGCAGTTTAGGTCTAGCGGGAGCCAGCAGCACAGATACGCAGTATTTT.

In its sample, this clonotype was seen a few times. CDR3 in DNA: TGCAGTGCGAGTACACCGGGACAGATCTCCTACGAGCAGTACTTC. As protein: CSASTPGQISYEQYF. V and J are TRBV20-1 and TRBJ2-7; TRBD1 aligns across 7 bases. Germline CDR1 reads DFQATT; CDR2 reads SNEGSKA (reference sequence). CDR3 length equals 15 residues. Trimming cost V 6 bases and J 0 bases; bases outside gene matches: 11.

This clonotype was seen more than once but under ten times. This chain uses TRBV29-1 with TRBJ2-7, with D uncertain. The length of the CDR3 is 14 residues. The ends were cut back, 1 base at V and 7 bases at J, with 17 bases in the middle. Germline values: CDR1 SQVTM, CDR2 ANQGSEA. CDR3 bases: TGCAGCGTTGAAGCTAACGTCAGAGGCAATGAGCAGTACTTC. Translated: CSVEANVRGNEQYF.

The chain links TRBV9 to TRBJ2-3; 9 nucleotides line up with TRBD1. CDR1 SGDLS and CDR2 YYNGEE come from the germline V gene. V trimming: 4 bases; J trimming: 4 bases; junction bases outside the gene matches: 10. The CDR3 spans 16 residues. As DNA, the CDR3 is TGTGCCAGCAGCCAAGAGGGGACAGGGTCTGCAGATACGCAGTATTTT. Its protein product is CASSQEGTGSADTQYF.

The J gene is TRBJ2-6, the V gene TRBV27; D assignment may be TRBD1 or TRBD2 (5 bases each). This CDR3 comprises 17 residues. Per germline, CDR1 MNHEY and CDR2 SMNVEV (reference sequence). The V end lost 2 bases, the J end lost 2 bases, and 13 bases lay between the germline ends. The CDR3 DNA sequence: TGTGCCAGCAGTTTAGGCCGGGGCGGCCCTGGGGCCAACGTCCTGACTTTC. Its translation is CASSLGRGGPGANVLTF.

CDR3 residues: CSAYASGGAAAYEQYF. DNA of the CDR3: TGCAGTGCGTACGCTAGCGGGGGGGCCGCCGCCTACGAGCAGTACTTC. The chain combines TRBV20-1 with TRBJ2-7; 12 positions agree with TRBD2. Germline V gives CDR1 DFQATT, CDR2 SNEGSKA (reference sequence). This CDR3 is 16 amino acids long. V shed 6 bases, J shed 2 bases, and the junction held 11 bases outside the gene matches.

This clonotype turned up a few times. The gene calls are TRBV12-3 or TRBV12-4 and TRBJ1-5, with D possibly being TRBD1 (5 bases). Trimming cost V 1 base and J 2 bases, with 15 bases left between them. The CDR3 runs to 17 residues. CDR3 amino acids: CASSLGAGPRGNQPQHF. As DNA, the CDR3 is TGTGCCAGCAGTTTAGGAGCGGGGCCCAGGGGCAATCAGCCCCAGCATTTT.

This chain uses TRBV9 with TRBJ2-1, with D possibly TRBD2 on 5 matching bases. CDR1 and CDR2 (germline): SGDLS, YYNGEE. V was shortened by 3 bases and J by 2 bases, with 15 bases between the two germline ends. The CDR3 runs 16 residues. The CDR3: CASSDPRGKAYNEQFF. In nucleotides, the CDR3 is TGTGCCAGCAGCGATCCAAGAGGGAAGGCCTACAATGAGCAGTTCTTC.

CDR3 nucleotide sequence: TGTGCCAGCTCCGAGGTGGGAAAATCCACAGATACGCAGTATTTT. Protein product: CASSEVGKSTDTQYF. The rearrangement joins TRBV6-5 to TRBJ2-3; D ambiguous. CDR1 and CDR2 from the germline V gene are MNHEY and SVGAGI. The CDR3 consists of 15 residues. V lost 8 bases, J lost 2 bases, and 17 bases lay in between.

This clonotype has ten or more counts. The rearrangement joins TRBV4-3 to TRBJ2-7, with TRBD2 matching 8 bases. Germline V gene lookup returns CDR1 LGHNA and CDR2 YSLEER. V shed 2 bases, J shed 4 bases, and the junction held 7 bases outside the gene matches. The CDR3 sequence is 15 residues long. CDR3 in amino acids: CASSQFSGGGYEQYF. The CDR3 nucleotides are TGCGCCAGCAGCCAATTCAGCGGGGGAGGATACGAGCAGTACTTC.